This TCR beta chain was retrieved from a study of T cell changes during pregnancy in multiple sclerosis. The CDR3 consists of 15 residues. Unmatched junction bases numbered 5, after V lost 3 bases and J lost 3 bases. Germline V lookup: CDR1 SGHNT, CDR2 YENEEA. TCRdb's copy holds only in-frame clones and misses some; the assay was immunoSEQ multiplex PCR. The sample includes approximately 94,000 clones, 92% seen only once; the top ten take less than 2%. The sequencing used peripheral blood, collected after pregnancy. The TCR sequence derives from a female donor with multiple sclerosis, enrolled in a pregnancy study. This rearrangement joins TRBV11-3 to TRBJ2-5, with 9 bases aligning to TRBD2. This chain's CDR3 is CASSFALAGKETQYF. In nucleotides, the CDR3 is TGTGCCAGCAGCTTTGCCCTAGCGGGGAAAGAGACCCAGTACTTC.